This TCR beta chain was profiled in a study of T cells after yellow fever vaccination. The wider study: When fractions had low cell numbers, they were prepared with SMART-Seq v4 Ultra Low Input. Study-wide results and limits: Contamination of FACS-sorted repertoires by abundant clonotypes from the bulk population could occur. Booster sampling recovered most clones from primary vaccination (nearly 98% CD4, roughly 90% CD8).

CDR3 length: 17 amino acids. Per the germline V gene, CDR1 is LGHNA and CDR2 is YSLEER. Trimming at V came to 4 bases and at J to 2 bases, leaving 8 bases not matched to a gene. A process of 5'RACE template switching, which added a universal primer site and UMIs, was used to make TCR cDNA. In TCRdb, the 5' RACE reads were re-called with MiXCR into one record per CDR3 protein. This sample has around 320,000 distinct CDR3 sequences, with 8.7% found just once. Of note for this clonotype: Its specificity is unknown.

This chain uses TRBV4-3 with TRBJ2-5; 12 nucleotides line up with TRBD2. The TCR sequence derives from a man aged 18-30 years who received the YFV17D yellow fever vaccine. This specimen was CD4+ T cells sorted from PBMCs, taken 5 days after the yellow fever booster vaccination. The CDR3 here is CASSLGLAGTDQETQYF. CDR3 in DNA: TGCGCCAGCAGCCTAGGACTAGCGGGGACAGATCAAGAGACCCAGTACTTC.